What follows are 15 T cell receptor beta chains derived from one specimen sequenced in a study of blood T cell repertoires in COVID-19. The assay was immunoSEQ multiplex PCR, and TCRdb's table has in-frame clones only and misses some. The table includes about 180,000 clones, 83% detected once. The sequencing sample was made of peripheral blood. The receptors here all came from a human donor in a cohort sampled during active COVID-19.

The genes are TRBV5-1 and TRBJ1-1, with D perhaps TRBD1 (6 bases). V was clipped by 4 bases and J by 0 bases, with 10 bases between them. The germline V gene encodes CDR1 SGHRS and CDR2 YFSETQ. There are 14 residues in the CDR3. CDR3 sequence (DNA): TGCGCCAGCAGCCGTGGACAGATGAACACTGAAGCTTTCTTT. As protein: CASSRGQMNTEAFF.

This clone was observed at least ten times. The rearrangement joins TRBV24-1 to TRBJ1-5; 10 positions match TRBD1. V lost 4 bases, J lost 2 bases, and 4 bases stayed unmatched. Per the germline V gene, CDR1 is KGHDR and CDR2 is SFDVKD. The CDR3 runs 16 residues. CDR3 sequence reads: CATSDRTGGRNQPQHF. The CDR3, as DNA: TGTGCCACCAGTGACCGGACAGGGGGTCGCAATCAGCCCCAGCATTTT.

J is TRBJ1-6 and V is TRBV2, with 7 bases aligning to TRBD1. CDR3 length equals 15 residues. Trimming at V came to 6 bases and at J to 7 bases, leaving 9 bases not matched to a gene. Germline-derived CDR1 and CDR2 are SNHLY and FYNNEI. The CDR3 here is CASRGGQNLNSPLHF. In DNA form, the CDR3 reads TGTGCCAGCAGAGGGGGACAGAACTTAAATTCACCCCTCCACTTT.

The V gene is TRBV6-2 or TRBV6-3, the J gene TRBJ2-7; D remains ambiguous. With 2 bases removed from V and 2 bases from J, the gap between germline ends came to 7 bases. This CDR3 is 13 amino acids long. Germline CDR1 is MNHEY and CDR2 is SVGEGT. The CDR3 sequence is CASSYRVTYEQYF. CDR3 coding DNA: TGTGCCAGCAGTTACCGGGTTACCTACGAGCAGTACTTC.

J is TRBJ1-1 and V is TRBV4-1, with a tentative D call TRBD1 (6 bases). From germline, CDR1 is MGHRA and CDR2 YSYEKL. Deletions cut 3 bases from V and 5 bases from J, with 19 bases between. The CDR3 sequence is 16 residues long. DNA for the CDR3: TGCGCCAGCAGCCAGCTTTCCTCCGGGACAAAAACTGAAGCTTTCTTT. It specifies CASSQLSSGTKTEAFF.

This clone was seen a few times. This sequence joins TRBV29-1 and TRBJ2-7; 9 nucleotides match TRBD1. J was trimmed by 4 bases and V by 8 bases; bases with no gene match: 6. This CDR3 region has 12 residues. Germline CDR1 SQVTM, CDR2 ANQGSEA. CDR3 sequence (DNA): TGCAGCATAACAGGGGGCTCTTACGAGCAGTACTTC. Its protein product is CSITGGSYEQYF.

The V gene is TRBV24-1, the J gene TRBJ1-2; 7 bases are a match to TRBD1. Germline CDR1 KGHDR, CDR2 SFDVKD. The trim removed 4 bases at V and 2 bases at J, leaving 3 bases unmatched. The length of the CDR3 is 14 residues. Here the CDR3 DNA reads TGTGCCACCAGTGAGTCGGACAGGAACTATGGCTACACCTTC. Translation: CATSESDRNYGYTF.

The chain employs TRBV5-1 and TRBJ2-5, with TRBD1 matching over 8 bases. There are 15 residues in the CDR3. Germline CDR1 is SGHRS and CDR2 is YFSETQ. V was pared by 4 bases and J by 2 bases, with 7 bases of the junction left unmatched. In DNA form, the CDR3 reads TGCGCCAGCAGCCAAAGGACAGGGAGACAAGAGACCCAGTACTTC. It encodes CASSQRTGRQETQYF.

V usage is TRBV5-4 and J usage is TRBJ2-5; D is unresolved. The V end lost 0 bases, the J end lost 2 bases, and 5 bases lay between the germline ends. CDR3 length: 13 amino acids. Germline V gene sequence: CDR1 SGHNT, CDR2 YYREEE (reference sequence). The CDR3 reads CASSLAQQETQYF. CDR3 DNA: TGTGCCAGCAGCTTGGCGCAGCAAGAGACCCAGTACTTC.

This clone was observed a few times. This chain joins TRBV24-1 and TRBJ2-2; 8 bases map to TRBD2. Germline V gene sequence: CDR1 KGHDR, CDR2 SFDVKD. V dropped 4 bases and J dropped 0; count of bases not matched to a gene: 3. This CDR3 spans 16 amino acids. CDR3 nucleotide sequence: TGTGCCACCAGTGACACGGGACTAGCGAACACCGGGGAGCTGTTTTTT. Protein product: CATSDTGLANTGELFF.

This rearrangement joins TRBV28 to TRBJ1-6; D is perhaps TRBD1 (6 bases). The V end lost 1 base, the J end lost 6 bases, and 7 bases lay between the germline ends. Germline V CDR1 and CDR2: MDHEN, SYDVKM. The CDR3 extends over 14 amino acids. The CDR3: CASSLLGGNSPLHF. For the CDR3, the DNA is TGTGCCAGCAGTTTATTAGGGGGTAATTCACCCCTCCACTTT.

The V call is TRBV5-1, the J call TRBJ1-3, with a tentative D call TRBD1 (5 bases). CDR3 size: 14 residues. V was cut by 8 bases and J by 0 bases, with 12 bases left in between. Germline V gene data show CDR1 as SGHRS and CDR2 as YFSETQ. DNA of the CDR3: TGCGCCAGTTCGCCTCAGGGCTCTGGAAACACCATATATTTT. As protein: CASSPQGSGNTIYF. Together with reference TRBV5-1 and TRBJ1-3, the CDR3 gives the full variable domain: KAGVTQTPRYLIKTRGQQVTLSCSPISGHRSVSWYQQTPGQGLQFLFEYFSETQRNKGNFPGRFSGRQFSNSRSEMNVSTLELGDSALYLCASSPQGSGNTIYFGEGSWLTVV.

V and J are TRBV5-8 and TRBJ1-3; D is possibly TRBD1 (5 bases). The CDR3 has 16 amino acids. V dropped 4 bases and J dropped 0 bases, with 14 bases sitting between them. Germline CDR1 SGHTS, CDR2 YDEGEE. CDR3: CASSPGTDYSGNTIYF. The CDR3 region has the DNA TGTGCCAGCAGCCCCGGGACGGACTACTCTGGAAACACCATATATTTT.

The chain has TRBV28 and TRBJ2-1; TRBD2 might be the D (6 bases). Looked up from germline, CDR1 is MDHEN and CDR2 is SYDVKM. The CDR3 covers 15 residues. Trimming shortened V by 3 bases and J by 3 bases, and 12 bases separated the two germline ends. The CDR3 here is CASSFEGRFYNEQFF. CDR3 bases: TGTGCCAGCAGTTTTGAAGGGAGGTTCTACAATGAGCAGTTCTTC.

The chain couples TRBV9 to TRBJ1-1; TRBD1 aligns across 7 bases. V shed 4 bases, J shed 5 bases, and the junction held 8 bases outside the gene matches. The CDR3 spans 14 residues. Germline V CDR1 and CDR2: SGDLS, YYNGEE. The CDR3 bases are TGTGCCAGCAGCTCCCGACAGGGTTGGACTGAAGCTTTCTTT. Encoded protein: CASSSRQGWTEAFF.